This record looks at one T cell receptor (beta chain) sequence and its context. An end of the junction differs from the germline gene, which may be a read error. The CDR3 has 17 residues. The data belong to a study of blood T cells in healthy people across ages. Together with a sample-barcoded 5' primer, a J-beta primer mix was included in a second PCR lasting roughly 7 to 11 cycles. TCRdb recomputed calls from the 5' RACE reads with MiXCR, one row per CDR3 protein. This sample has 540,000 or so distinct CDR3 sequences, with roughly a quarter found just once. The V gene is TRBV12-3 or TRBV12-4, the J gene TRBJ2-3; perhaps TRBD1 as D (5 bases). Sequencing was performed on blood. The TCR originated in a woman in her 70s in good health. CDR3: CASSFIPDRPSTDAQYF. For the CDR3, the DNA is TGTGCCAGCAGTTTTATCCCAGACAGACCGAGCACAGATGCGCAGTATTTT.